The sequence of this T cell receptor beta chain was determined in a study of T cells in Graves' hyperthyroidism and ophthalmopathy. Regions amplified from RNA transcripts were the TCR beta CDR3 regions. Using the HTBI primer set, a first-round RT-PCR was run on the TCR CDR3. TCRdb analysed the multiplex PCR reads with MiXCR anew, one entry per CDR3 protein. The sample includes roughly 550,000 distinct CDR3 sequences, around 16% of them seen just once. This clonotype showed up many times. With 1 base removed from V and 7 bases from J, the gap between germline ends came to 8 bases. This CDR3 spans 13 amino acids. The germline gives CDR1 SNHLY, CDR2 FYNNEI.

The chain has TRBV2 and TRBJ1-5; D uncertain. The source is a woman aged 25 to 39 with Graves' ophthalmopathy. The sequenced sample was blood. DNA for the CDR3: TGTGCCAGCAGTGAAGAGGTGACCCAGCCCCAGCATTTT. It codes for CASSEEVTQPQHF.